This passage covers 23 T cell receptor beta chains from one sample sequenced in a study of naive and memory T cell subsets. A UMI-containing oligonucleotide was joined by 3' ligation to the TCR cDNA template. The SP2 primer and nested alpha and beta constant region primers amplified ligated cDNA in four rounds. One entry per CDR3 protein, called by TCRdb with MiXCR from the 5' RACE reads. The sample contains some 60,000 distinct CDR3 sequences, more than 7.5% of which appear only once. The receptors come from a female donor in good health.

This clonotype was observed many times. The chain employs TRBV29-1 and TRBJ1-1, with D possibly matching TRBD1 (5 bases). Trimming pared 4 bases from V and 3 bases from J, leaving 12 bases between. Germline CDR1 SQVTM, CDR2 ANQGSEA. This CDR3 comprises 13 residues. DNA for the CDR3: TGCAGCGTTGTCGTAAGGGGCTACACTGAAGCTTTCTTT. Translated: CSVVVRGYTEAFF.

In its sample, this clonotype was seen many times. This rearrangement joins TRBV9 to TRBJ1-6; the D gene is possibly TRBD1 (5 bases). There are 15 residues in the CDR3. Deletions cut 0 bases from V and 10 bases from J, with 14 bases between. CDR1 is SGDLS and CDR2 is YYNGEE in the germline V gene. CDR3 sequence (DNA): TGTGCCAGCAGCGTAGGCCCCGACAGAAAATCACCCCTCCACTTT. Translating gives CASSVGPDRKSPLHF.

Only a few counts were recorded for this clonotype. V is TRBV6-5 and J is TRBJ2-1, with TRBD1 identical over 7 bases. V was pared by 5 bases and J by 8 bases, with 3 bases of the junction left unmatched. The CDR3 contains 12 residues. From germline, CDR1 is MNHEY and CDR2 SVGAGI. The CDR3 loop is CASSRTGDEQFF. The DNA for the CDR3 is TGTGCCAGCAGTAGAACAGGGGATGAGCAGTTCTTC.

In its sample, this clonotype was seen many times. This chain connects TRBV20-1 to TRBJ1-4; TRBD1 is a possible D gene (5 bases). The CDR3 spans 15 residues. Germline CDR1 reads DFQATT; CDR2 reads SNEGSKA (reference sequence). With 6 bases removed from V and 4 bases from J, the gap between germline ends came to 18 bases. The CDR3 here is CSAGTSAKGNEKLFF. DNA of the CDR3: TGCAGTGCAGGGACGTCTGCGAAGGGTAATGAAAAACTGTTTTTT.

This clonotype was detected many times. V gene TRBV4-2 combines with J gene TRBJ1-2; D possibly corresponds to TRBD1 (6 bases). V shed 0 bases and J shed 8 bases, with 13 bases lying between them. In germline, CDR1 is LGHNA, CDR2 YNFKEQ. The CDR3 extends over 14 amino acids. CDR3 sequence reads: CASSQESGVGGYTF. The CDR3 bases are TGTGCCAGCAGCCAAGAATCAGGGGTTGGCGGCTACACCTTC.

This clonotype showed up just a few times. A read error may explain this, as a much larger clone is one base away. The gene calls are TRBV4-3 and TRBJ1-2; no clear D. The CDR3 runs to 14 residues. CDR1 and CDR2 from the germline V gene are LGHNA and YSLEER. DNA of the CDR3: TGCGCCAGCAGCCAAGCTCCTTGGATGGGTGGCGACACCTTC. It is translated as CASSQAPWMGGDTF.

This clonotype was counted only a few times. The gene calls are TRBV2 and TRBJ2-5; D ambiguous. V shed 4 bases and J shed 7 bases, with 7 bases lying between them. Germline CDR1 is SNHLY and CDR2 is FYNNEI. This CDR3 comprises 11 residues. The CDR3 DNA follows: TGTGCCAGCAGTGTAAAGGGGACCCAGTACTTC. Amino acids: CASSVKGTQYF.

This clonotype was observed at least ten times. The CDR3 region is CASSLSNTEAFF. The CDR3 nucleotides read TGTGCCAGCAGCTTATCGAACACTGAAGCTTTCTTT. J is TRBJ1-1 and V is TRBV7-8; D gene ambiguous. Germline assignment: CDR1 SGHVS and CDR2 FQNEAQ. V lost 2 bases and J 1 base, leaving 2 bases between the germline ends. The CDR3 length is 12 residues.

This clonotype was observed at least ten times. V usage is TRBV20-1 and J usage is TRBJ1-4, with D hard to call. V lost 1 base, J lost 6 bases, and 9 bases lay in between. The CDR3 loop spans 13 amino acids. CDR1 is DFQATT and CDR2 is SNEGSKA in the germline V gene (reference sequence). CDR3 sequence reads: CSARGTSHEKLFF. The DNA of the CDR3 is TGCAGTGCTAGAGGGACCTCACATGAAAAACTGTTTTTT.

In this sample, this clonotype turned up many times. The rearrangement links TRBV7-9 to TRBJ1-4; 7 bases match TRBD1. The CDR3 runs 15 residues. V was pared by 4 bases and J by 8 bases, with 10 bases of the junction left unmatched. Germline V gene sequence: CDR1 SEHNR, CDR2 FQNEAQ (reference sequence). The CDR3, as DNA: TGTGCCAGCAGCTACGGACAGGCGCGAGGAGAAAAACTGTTTTTT. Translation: CASSYGQARGEKLFF.

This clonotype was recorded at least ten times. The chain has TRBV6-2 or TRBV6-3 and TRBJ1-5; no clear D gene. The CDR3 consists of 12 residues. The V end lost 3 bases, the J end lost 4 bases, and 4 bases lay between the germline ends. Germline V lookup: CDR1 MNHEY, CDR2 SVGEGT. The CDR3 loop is CASSYRNQPQHF. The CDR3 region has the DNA TGTGCCAGCAGTTATCGAAATCAGCCCCAGCATTTT.

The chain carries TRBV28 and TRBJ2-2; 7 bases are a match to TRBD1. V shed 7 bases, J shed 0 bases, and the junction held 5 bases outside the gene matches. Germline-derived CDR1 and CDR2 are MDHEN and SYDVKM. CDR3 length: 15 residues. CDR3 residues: CASTPTGPNTGELFF. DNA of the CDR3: TGTGCCAGCACCCCGACAGGGCCGAACACCGGGGAGCTGTTTTTT.

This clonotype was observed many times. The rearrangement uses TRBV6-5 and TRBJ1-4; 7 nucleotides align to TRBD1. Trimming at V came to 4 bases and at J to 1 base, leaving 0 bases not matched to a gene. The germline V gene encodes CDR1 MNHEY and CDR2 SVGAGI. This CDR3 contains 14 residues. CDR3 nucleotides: TGTGCCAGCAGTTCAGGGGGAACTAATGAAAAACTGTTTTTT. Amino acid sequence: CASSSGGTNEKLFF.

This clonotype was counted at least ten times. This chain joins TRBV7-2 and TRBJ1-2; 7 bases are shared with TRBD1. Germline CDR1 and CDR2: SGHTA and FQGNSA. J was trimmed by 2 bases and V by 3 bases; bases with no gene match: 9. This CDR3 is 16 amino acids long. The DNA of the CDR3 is TGTGCCAGCAGCTTGGGCCTAATACAGGGGAACTATGGCTACACCTTC. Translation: CASSLGLIQGNYGYTF.

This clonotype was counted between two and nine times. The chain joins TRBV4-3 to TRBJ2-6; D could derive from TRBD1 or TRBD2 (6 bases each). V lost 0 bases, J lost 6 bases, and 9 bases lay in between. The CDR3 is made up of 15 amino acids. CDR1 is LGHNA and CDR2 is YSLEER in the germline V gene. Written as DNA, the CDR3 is TGCGCCAGCAGCCAAGAGAGGGGGGTGGCCAACGTCCTGACTTTC. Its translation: CASSQERGVANVLTF.

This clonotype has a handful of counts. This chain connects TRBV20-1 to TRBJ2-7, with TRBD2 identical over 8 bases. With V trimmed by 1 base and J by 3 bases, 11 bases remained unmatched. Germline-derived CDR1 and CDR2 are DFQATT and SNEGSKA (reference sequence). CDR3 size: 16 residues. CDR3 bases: TGCAGTGCTAGAGGTACCCAGCGGGGGCTTGTCTACGAGCAGTACTTC. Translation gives CSARGTQRGLVYEQYF.

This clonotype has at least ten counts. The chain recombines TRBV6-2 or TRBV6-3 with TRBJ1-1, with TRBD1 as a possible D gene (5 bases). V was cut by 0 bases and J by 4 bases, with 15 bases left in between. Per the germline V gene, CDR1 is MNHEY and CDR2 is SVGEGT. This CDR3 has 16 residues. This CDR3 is CASSYSRVGLSTEAFF. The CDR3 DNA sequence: TGTGCCAGCAGTTACTCCAGGGTCGGGTTGAGCACTGAAGCTTTCTTT.

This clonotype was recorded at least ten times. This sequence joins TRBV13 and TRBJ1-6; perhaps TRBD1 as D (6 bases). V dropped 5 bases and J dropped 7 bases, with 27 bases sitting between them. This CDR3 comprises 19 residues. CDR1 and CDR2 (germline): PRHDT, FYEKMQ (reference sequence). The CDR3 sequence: CASSLYKGHPLEKNSPLHF. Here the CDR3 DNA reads TGTGCCAGCAGCCTTTACAAGGGACACCCTTTGGAGAAGAATTCACCCCTCCACTTT.

The CDR3 region is CATSRWQDTQYF. For the CDR3, the DNA is TGTGCCACCTCGAGGTGGCAAGATACGCAGTATTTT. This chain links TRBV10-3 with TRBJ2-3; D call uncertain. CDR1 and CDR2 (germline): ENHRY, SYGVKD. The V end was cut by 10 bases, the J end by 5 bases, with 13 bases between. The CDR3 is 12 residues long.

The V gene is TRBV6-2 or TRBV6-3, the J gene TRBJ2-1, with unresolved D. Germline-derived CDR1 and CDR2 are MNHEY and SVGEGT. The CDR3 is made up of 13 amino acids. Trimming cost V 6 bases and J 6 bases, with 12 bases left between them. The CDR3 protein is CASREAATNEQFF. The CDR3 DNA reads TGTGCCAGCAGAGAGGCGGCGACCAATGAGCAGTTCTTC.

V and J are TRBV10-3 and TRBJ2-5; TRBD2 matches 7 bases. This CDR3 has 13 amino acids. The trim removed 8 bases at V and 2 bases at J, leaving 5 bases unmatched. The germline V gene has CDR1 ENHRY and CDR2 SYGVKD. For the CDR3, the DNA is TGTGCCATCGGCGGGGGACCTCAAGAGACCCAGTACTTC. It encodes CAIGGGPQETQYF.

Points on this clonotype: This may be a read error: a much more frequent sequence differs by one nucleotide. CDR3 bases: TGTGCCAGCAGCAGACAGCAATACCTTAATTCACCCCTCTACTTT. Translated: CASSRQQYLNSPLYF. The chain links TRBV6-5 to TRBJ1-6, with D maybe TRBD1 (5 bases). The CDR3 has 15 amino acids. In germline, CDR1 is MNHEY, CDR2 SVGAGI.

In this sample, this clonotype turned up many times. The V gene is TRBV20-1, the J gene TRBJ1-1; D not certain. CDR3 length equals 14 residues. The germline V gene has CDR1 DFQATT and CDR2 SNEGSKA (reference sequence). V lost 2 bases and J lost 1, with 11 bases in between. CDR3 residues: CSARLAGPNTEAFF. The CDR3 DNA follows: TGCAGTGCTAGATTGGCGGGTCCGAACACTGAAGCTTTCTTT.